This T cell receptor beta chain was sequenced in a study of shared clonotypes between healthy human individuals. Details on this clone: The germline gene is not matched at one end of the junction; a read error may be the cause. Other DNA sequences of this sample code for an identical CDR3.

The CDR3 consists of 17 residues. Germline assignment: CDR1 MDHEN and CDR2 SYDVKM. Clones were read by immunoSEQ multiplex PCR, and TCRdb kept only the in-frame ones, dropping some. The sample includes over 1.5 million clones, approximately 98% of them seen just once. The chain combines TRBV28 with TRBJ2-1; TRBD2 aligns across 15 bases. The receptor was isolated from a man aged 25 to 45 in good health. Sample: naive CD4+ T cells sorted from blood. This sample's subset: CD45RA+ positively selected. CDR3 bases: TGTGCCAGCAGTTTTATAGGGGGACTAGCGGGAGGATATGAGCAATTCTTC. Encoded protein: CASSFIGGLAGGYEQFF.